This T cell receptor beta chain originates from a study of T cells in Graves' hyperthyroidism and ophthalmopathy. General study results and limits: Model output signaled ophthalmopathy a median roughly 6.1 months ahead of onset. Ophthalmopathy could be told apart from stable hyperthyroidism with a 13 V-J model. Most thyroid-expanded clonotypes above 0.001 were also found in blood.

RNA transcripts yielded amplified TCR beta CDR3 regions. First-round RT-PCR targeting the TCR CDR3 was performed with the HTBI primer set. TCRdb analysed the multiplex PCR reads with MiXCR anew, one entry per CDR3 protein. The sample carries about 520,000 distinct CDR3 sequences, around a quarter recorded once. This clonotype was seen more than once but under ten times. Its antigen is unknown. A patient was excluded if there was uncontrolled infection, other autoimmune disease, pregnancy or lactation. Germline-derived CDR1 and CDR2 are MNHNS and SASEGT. V lost 7 bases and J lost 4, with 13 bases in between. The CDR3 spans 14 residues.

The chain recombines TRBV6-1 with TRBJ2-2, with D maybe TRBD2 (5 bases). This clonotype was obtained from a woman in her twenties or thirties with Graves' ophthalmopathy. Input material: blood. The CDR3 loop reads CASTLLGSTGELFF. DNA for the CDR3: TGTGCCAGCACCCTACTAGGTAGCACCGGGGAGCTGTTTTTT.